The T cell receptor (beta chain) described here comes from a study of patients and donors after allogeneic stem cell transplantation. Per the germline V gene, CDR1 is SGDLS and CDR2 is YYNGEE. Trimming cost V 4 bases and J 5 bases; bases outside gene matches: 5. This CDR3 contains 15 residues. Each CDR3 protein gets one entry after TCRdb re-called the RT-PCR reads with MiXCR. In the table there are about 960,000 distinct CDR3 sequences, roughly 17% of which are singletons. This clonotype was seen only a few times. The chain couples TRBV9 to TRBJ2-1; 11 bases align to TRBD2. Material for sequencing was blood, either unsorted or a sorted T cell fraction (not recorded which). The sequence derives from a human donor who was either an allogeneic HSCT recipient or a stem cell or donor lymphocyte infusion donor (not recorded which). It is not recorded whose cells these are; they may come from a transplant donor. CDR3 loop: CASSSGLADNNEQFF. The CDR3 coding sequence is TGTGCCAGCAGCTCGGGACTAGCGGACAACAATGAGCAGTTCTTC.